The 10 T cell receptor beta chains below all came from one sample that was sequenced in a study of T-cell reconstitution after alpha-beta-depleted transplantation in children. Molecular barcoding with unique molecular identifiers was used for the TCRbeta library. TCRdb fed the PCR reads into MiXCR, producing one record per CDR3 protein. The data show almost 600,000 distinct CDR3 sequences, more than 20% seen once. This material consisted of PBMCs, taken before TCRalphabeta/CD19-depleted stem cell transplant. The receptors originated from a boy younger than two with Wiskott-Aldrich syndrome, due to receive a stem cell transplant.

The chain recombines TRBV5-6 with TRBJ2-5, with TRBD2 identical over 8 bases. The germline V gene encodes CDR1 SGHDT and CDR2 YYEEEE. This CDR3 contains 15 residues. V lost 3 bases to trimming and J lost 6 bases; unmatched junction nucleotides: 10. This CDR3 is CASSYLTSDRQTQYF. In DNA, the CDR3 is TGTGCCAGCAGCTACCTGACTAGCGACCGTCAGACCCAGTACTTC.

This chain uses TRBV10-3 with TRBJ2-2; D uncertain. The CDR3 length is 13 residues. Germline values: CDR1 ENHRY, CDR2 SYGVKD. Trimming shortened V by 4 bases and J by 4 bases, and 7 bases separated the two germline ends. The DNA for the CDR3 is TGTGCCATCAGTGGGCCAGTCACCGGGGAGCTGTTTTTT. Translated, it gives CAISGPVTGELFF.

The table lists this clonotype with a count of one. J is TRBJ2-5 and V is TRBV5-1; 13 nucleotides agree with TRBD2. Germline CDR1 SGHRS, CDR2 YFSETQ. The CDR3 runs to 17 residues. With 0 bases clipped from V and 4 bases from J, the junction kept 6 bases outside the gene matches. CDR3 sequence (DNA): TGCGCCAGCAGCTTGGAAGGACTAGCGGGAGATGGAGAGACCCAGTACTTC. Protein sequence: CASSLEGLAGDGETQYF.

The chain carries TRBV9 and TRBJ2-7; 9 nucleotides align to TRBD1. The V gene's germline CDR1 is SGDLS and CDR2 YYNGEE. V lost 3 bases to trimming and J lost 4 bases; unmatched junction nucleotides: 8. The CDR3 is 15 amino acids. The DNA for the CDR3 is TGTGCCAGCAGCGGACGGACAGGGGAACGTTACGAGCAGTACTTC. Protein product: CASSGRTGERYEQYF.

V usage is TRBV5-1 and J usage is TRBJ2-1; D is possibly TRBD1 (6 bases). The germline V gene encodes CDR1 SGHRS and CDR2 YFSETQ. The CDR3 runs 14 residues. V lost 4 bases, J lost 3 bases, and 11 bases lay in between. The CDR3 DNA reads as TGCGCCAGCAGCAAGGACAGCGACTACAATGAGCAGTTCTTC. It codes for CASSKDSDYNEQFF.

This clonotype was counted between two and nine times. The rearrangement links TRBV9 to TRBJ2-7; 10 positions agree with TRBD2. Germline V gene sequence: CDR1 SGDLS, CDR2 YYNGEE. Unmatched junction bases numbered 10, after V lost 4 bases and J lost 0 bases. The CDR3 is 17 residues long. The CDR3 DNA reads TGTGCCAGCAGCATCCGACTAGCGGGTAACAGCTCCTACGAGCAGTACTTC. As protein: CASSIRLAGNSSYEQYF. Full variable domain (outside the CDR3, taken from reference TRBV9 and TRBJ2-7): DSGVTQTPKHLITATGQRVTLRCSPRSGDLSVYWYQQSLDQGLQFLIQYYNGEERAKGNILERFSAQQFPDLHSELNLSSLELGDSALYFCASSIRLAGNSSYEQYFGPGTRLTVT.

This clonotype was counted a few times. The V gene is TRBV20-1, the J gene TRBJ2-1; weak D call: TRBD2 (6 bases). This CDR3 has 18 amino acids. Germline loops: CDR1 DFQATT, CDR2 SNEGSKA (reference sequence). The V end was cut by 3 bases, the J end by 2 bases, with 23 bases between. This chain's CDR3 is CSASTLEGSGGTYNEQFF. CDR3 in DNA: TGCAGTGCTAGTACTCTTGAGGGTAGCGGAGGTACCTACAATGAGCAGTTCTTC.

The V and J genes are TRBV24-1 and TRBJ2-5; D not certain. CDR1 is KGHDR, CDR2 SFDVKD, per germline. The CDR3 has 14 amino acids. V lost 2 bases, J lost 1 base, and 7 bases lay in between. CDR3 in DNA: TGTGCCACCAGTGATTCTGGCGCCCAAGAGACCCAGTACTTC. It specifies CATSDSGAQETQYF.

Turning to this clonotype: No DNA is shown, since the ends of the CDR3 on it are uncertain; the CDR3 is the one TCRdb lists. CDR3: CAWGQGAGTFF. The chain links TRBV30 to TRBJ1-1; the table assigns TRBD1, which was not confirmed against the DNA. The V gene's germline CDR1 is GTSNPN and CDR2 SVGIG (reference sequence). Ends included, the CDR3 has 11 residues.

This chain connects TRBV7-8 to TRBJ2-7; D gene uncertain. With 2 bases removed from V and 2 bases from J, the gap between germline ends came to 10 bases. Germline-derived CDR1 and CDR2 are SGHVS and FQNEAQ. The CDR3 extends over 14 amino acids. CDR3 region: CASSLTGPAYEQYF. CDR3 coding DNA: TGTGCCAGCAGCTTAACTGGCCCAGCCTACGAGCAGTACTTC.